These T cell receptor beta chains were read from a single sample in a study of blood T cell repertoires in COVID-19. Assay: immunoSEQ multiplex PCR; the TCRdb copy retains only in-frame clones and omits some. In the table there are about 75,000 clones, about 79% of which are singletons. Sequenced material: peripheral blood. These receptors were collected from a woman aged 45-60 years with acute or convalescent COVID-19. Both conserved end residues are part of each CDR3. Fields, in order: V gene, clone size, D gene, CDR3 length, J gene, CDR3 protein, CDR3 DNA. A D gene is named only where the DNA matches it firmly. Some rows mark clone size as missing; the rest say once, few, many or name a class of expanded clone.

v_gene: TRBV29-1; abundance: NA; d_gene: NA; len: 14; j_gene: TRBJ2-4; CDR3aa: CSVSTGVAKNIQYF; CDR3nt: TGCAGCGTCTCGACAGGTGTAGCCAAAAACATTCAGTACTTC
v_gene: TRBV7-6; abundance: NA; d_gene: TRBD2; len: 15; j_gene: TRBJ2-2; CDR3aa: CASSSTSGATGELFF; CDR3nt: TGTGCCAGCAGCTCGACTAGCGGGGCCACCGGGGAGCTGTTTTTT
v_gene: TRBV5-4; abundance: NA; d_gene: TRBD2; len: 15; j_gene: TRBJ2-1; CDR3aa: CASSLSSGRTNEQFF; CDR3nt: TGTGCCAGCAGCTTATCTAGCGGGAGAACCAATGAGCAGTTCTTC
v_gene: TRBV10-3; abundance: NA; d_gene: NA; len: 13; j_gene: TRBJ2-7; CDR3aa: CATQGPTAYEQYF; CDR3nt: TGTGCCACGCAGGGGCCTACAGCCTACGAGCAGTACTTC
v_gene: TRBV6-5; abundance: NA; d_gene: TRBD2; len: 16; j_gene: TRBJ2-1; CDR3aa: CASSYFPGLAAGVQFF; CDR3nt: TGTGCCAGCAGTTACTTTCCGGGACTAGCGGCAGGGGTGCAGTTCTTC
v_gene: TRBV5-1; abundance: NA; d_gene: NA; len: 14; j_gene: TRBJ1-4; CDR3aa: CASSAGQYNEKLFF; CDR3nt: TGCGCCAGCAGCGCCGGACAGTATAATGAAAAACTGTTTTTT
v_gene: TRBV5-1; abundance: NA; d_gene: TRBD1; len: 18; j_gene: TRBJ2-6; CDR3aa: CASSDTPGQVSGANVLTF; CDR3nt: TGCGCCAGCAGCGATACTCCGGGACAGGTGTCTGGGGCCAACGTCCTGACTTTC
v_gene: TRBV4-1; abundance: NA; d_gene: NA; len: 14; j_gene: TRBJ1-2; CDR3aa: CASSQDRANYGYTF; CDR3nt: TGCGCCAGCAGCCAAGATAGAGCTAACTATGGCTACACCTTC
v_gene: TRBV5-4; abundance: NA; d_gene: TRBD2; len: 16; j_gene: TRBJ2-2; CDR3aa: CASSLGLAGVGGELFF; CDR3nt: TGTGCCAGCAGCTTGGGACTAGCGGGGGTCGGCGGGGAGCTGTTTTTT
v_gene: TRBV7-8; abundance: NA; d_gene: NA; len: 11; j_gene: TRBJ2-7; CDR3aa: CASSPLHEQYF; CDR3nt: TGTGCCAGCAGCCCCCTACACGAGCAGTACTTC
v_gene: TRBV28; abundance: NA; d_gene: NA; len: 11; j_gene: TRBJ1-3; CDR3aa: CASSQGNTIYF; CDR3nt: TGTGCCAGCAGCCAAGGAAACACCATATATTTT
v_gene: TRBV2; abundance: NA; d_gene: TRBD2; len: 15; j_gene: TRBJ2-3; CDR3aa: CASRPLAGVTDTQYF; CDR3nt: TGTGCCAGCAGACCCCTAGCGGGGGTCACAGATACGCAGTATTTT
v_gene: TRBV5-1; abundance: few; d_gene: NA; len: 14; j_gene: TRBJ2-7; CDR3aa: CASSLAVNTYEQYF; CDR3nt: TGCGCCAGCAGCTTGGCAGTCAACACCTACGAGCAGTACTTC
v_gene: TRBV28; abundance: NA; d_gene: TRBD2; len: 15; j_gene: TRBJ2-3; CDR3aa: CASSPAGGPTDTQYF; CDR3nt: TGTGCCAGCAGTCCAGCGGGAGGGCCAACAGATACGCAGTATTTT
v_gene: TRBV7-9; abundance: NA; d_gene: TRBD1; len: 19; j_gene: TRBJ1-2; CDR3aa: CASSLVPLGDRALNYGYTF; CDR3nt: TGTGCCAGCAGCTTAGTACCCCTTGGAGACAGGGCCCTTAACTATGGCTACACCTTC
v_gene: TRBV3-1/TRBV3-2; abundance: once; d_gene: TRBD1; len: 13; j_gene: TRBJ2-1; CDR3aa: CASSQGVQGEQFF; CDR3nt: TGTGCCAGCAGCCAAGGAGTACAGGGGGAGCAGTTCTTC
v_gene: TRBV30; abundance: NA; d_gene: NA; len: 14; j_gene: TRBJ1-5; CDR3aa: CAWSVQNSNQPQHF; CDR3nt: TGTGCCTGGAGTGTACAGAATAGCAATCAGCCCCAGCATTTT
v_gene: TRBV19; abundance: NA; d_gene: NA; len: 16; j_gene: TRBJ1-4; CDR3aa: CASSMGQAPRNEKLFF; CDR3nt: TGTGCCAGTAGTATGGGCCAGGCGCCACGAAATGAAAAACTGTTTTTT
v_gene: TRBV4-2; abundance: NA; d_gene: TRBD2; len: 15; j_gene: TRBJ2-7; CDR3aa: CASSPRTSGGAEQYF; CDR3nt: TGTGCCAGCAGCCCTCGGACTAGCGGGGGGGCGGAGCAGTACTTC
v_gene: TRBV6-2/TRBV6-3; abundance: NA; d_gene: NA; len: 14; j_gene: TRBJ2-7; CDR3aa: CASSYSGGPYEQYF; CDR3nt: TGTGCCAGCAGTTACTCGGGGGGTCCCTACGAGCAGTACTTC
v_gene: TRBV10-1; abundance: NA; d_gene: TRBD1; len: 14; j_gene: TRBJ2-1; CDR3aa: CASSEYRGDDEQFF; CDR3nt: TGCGCCAGCAGTGAATACAGGGGAGACGATGAGCAGTTCTTC
v_gene: TRBV13; abundance: once; d_gene: TRBD1; len: 15; j_gene: TRBJ2-3; CDR3aa: CASSQWDRSTDTQYF; CDR3nt: TGTGCCAGCAGCCAATGGGACAGGAGCACAGATACGCAGTATTTT
v_gene: TRBV5-6; abundance: NA; d_gene: NA; len: 11; j_gene: TRBJ2-5; CDR3aa: CASSLGGTQYF; CDR3nt: TGTGCCAGCAGCTTGGGCGGGACCCAGTACTTC
v_gene: TRBV2; abundance: NA; d_gene: NA; len: 13; j_gene: TRBJ1-5; CDR3aa: CASIEVGGGAWHF; CDR3nt: NA
v_gene: TRBV6-5; abundance: NA; d_gene: NA; len: 16; j_gene: TRBJ2-1; CDR3aa: CASSSIGLPNHNEQFF; CDR3nt: TGTGCCAGCAGTTCAATCGGGTTACCAAACCACAATGAGCAGTTCTTC
v_gene: TRBV27; abundance: few; d_gene: TRBD1; len: 20; j_gene: TRBJ2-7; CDR3aa: CASSLYNTPGQGRGTYEQYF; CDR3nt: TGTGCCAGCAGTTTATATAATACTCCGGGACAGGGTCGAGGAACCTACGAGCAGTACTTC
v_gene: TRBV27; abundance: NA; d_gene: TRBD2; len: 14; j_gene: TRBJ2-3; CDR3aa: CASKLGGGTDTQYF; CDR3nt: TGTGCCAGCAAGTTGGGGGGGGGCACAGATACGCAGTATTTT
v_gene: TRBV10-3; abundance: NA; d_gene: TRBD2; len: 19; j_gene: TRBJ2-1; CDR3aa: CAISDPTNSGGALWDEQFF; CDR3nt: TGTGCCATCAGTGACCCCACAAACAGCGGGGGGGCCTTGTGGGATGAGCAGTTCTTC
v_gene: TRBV6-5; abundance: NA; d_gene: NA; len: 14; j_gene: TRBJ1-4; CDR3aa: CASRQGLGNEKLFF; CDR3nt: TGTGCCAGCAGACAGGGTTTGGGTAATGAAAAACTGTTTTTT
v_gene: TRBV3-1/TRBV3-2; abundance: NA; d_gene: NA; len: 12; j_gene: TRBJ2-1; CDR3aa: CASSLLYNEQFF; CDR3nt: TGTGCCAGCAGCCTACTATACAATGAGCAGTTCTTC
v_gene: TRBV11-2; abundance: NA; d_gene: TRBD2; len: 16; j_gene: TRBJ2-1; CDR3aa: CASSSPGAGGLREQFF; CDR3nt: TGTGCCAGCAGTTCTCCCGGAGCGGGAGGGCTGCGGGAGCAGTTCTTC
v_gene: TRBV27; abundance: NA; d_gene: NA; len: 15; j_gene: TRBJ2-4; CDR3aa: CASSSGRQAKNIQYF; CDR3nt: TGTGCCAGCAGTTCAGGTAGACAGGCGAAAAACATTCAGTACTTC
v_gene: TRBV7-2; abundance: NA; d_gene: NA; len: 15; j_gene: TRBJ2-3; CDR3aa: CASSLVGGSTDTQYF; CDR3nt: TGTGCCAGCAGCTTAGTAGGCGGGAGCACAGATACGCAGTATTTT
v_gene: TRBV10-3; abundance: NA; d_gene: NA; len: 11; j_gene: TRBJ2-5; CDR3aa: CAISIGETQYF; CDR3nt: TGTGCCATCAGTATAGGGGAAACCCAGTACTTC
v_gene: TRBV5-4; abundance: NA; d_gene: TRBD2; len: 15; j_gene: TRBJ2-3; CDR3aa: CASSRASGDTDTQYF; CDR3nt: TGTGCCAGCAGCCGGGCTAGCGGGGACACAGATACGCAGTATTTT
v_gene: TRBV9; abundance: NA; d_gene: TRBD1; len: 15; j_gene: TRBJ2-1; CDR3aa: CASSFQGAGYNEQFF; CDR3nt: TGTGCCAGCAGCTTCCAGGGGGCGGGGTACAATGAGCAGTTCTTC
v_gene: TRBV5-1; abundance: NA; d_gene: TRBD2; len: 14; j_gene: TRBJ2-1; CDR3aa: CASSLTSGGIEQFF; CDR3nt: TGCGCCAGCAGCCTGACTAGCGGGGGGATTGAGCAGTTCTTC
v_gene: TRBV18; abundance: NA; d_gene: TRBD1; len: 17; j_gene: TRBJ1-5; CDR3aa: CASSPRIGTGSNQPQHF; CDR3nt: TGTGCCAGCTCACCCCGTATCGGGACAGGAAGCAATCAGCCCCAGCATTTT
v_gene: TRBV2; abundance: NA; d_gene: TRBD1; len: 12; j_gene: TRBJ1-3; CDR3aa: CASTGGGNTIYF; CDR3nt: TGTGCCAGCACAGGGGGGGGAAACACCATATATTTT
v_gene: TRBV6-2/TRBV6-3; abundance: NA; d_gene: TRBD2; len: 17; j_gene: TRBJ2-6; CDR3aa: CASSSGTSLSGANVLTF; CDR3nt: TGTGCCAGCAGCTCCGGGACTAGCCTTTCTGGGGCCAACGTCCTGACTTTC
v_gene: TRBV28; abundance: NA; d_gene: TRBD2; len: 12; j_gene: TRBJ2-7; CDR3aa: CASGTSLYEQYF; CDR3nt: TGTGCCAGCGGGACTAGTTTGTACGAGCAGTACTTC
v_gene: TRBV13; abundance: NA; d_gene: NA; len: 17; j_gene: TRBJ2-7; CDR3aa: CASSLESFGTPFYEQYF; CDR3nt: TGTGCCAGCAGCTTAGAAAGTTTTGGGACACCCTTCTACGAGCAGTACTTC
v_gene: TRBV7-9; abundance: NA; d_gene: NA; len: 19; j_gene: TRBJ2-6; CDR3aa: CASSSQLWTASSGANVLTF; CDR3nt: TGTGCCAGCAGCTCTCAGCTTTGGACAGCTTCCTCTGGGGCCAACGTCCTGACTTTC
v_gene: TRBV5-1; abundance: NA; d_gene: NA; len: 14; j_gene: TRBJ1-2; CDR3aa: CASSLVPELYGYTF; CDR3nt: TGCGCCAGCAGCTTGGTTCCCGAACTCTATGGCTACACCTTC
v_gene: TRBV5-1; abundance: NA; d_gene: NA; len: 15; j_gene: TRBJ1-3; CDR3aa: CASSLGVSSGNTIYF; CDR3nt: TGCGCCAGCAGCTTGGGCGTAAGCTCTGGAAACACCATATATTTT
v_gene: TRBV9; abundance: NA; d_gene: TRBD1; len: 14; j_gene: TRBJ1-1; CDR3aa: CASSVGGTVSEAFF; CDR3nt: TGTGCCAGCAGCGTAGGAGGGACAGTATCTGAAGCTTTCTTT